This passage covers 5 T cell receptor beta chains from one sample sequenced in a study of a mutant IDH1 vaccine in newly diagnosed glioma. The antigens of these receptors remain unknown. Clones were read by immunoSEQ multiplex PCR, and TCRdb kept only the in-frame ones, dropping some. This table has just over 65,000 clones, 75% to 90% appearing once. The time point was: week 23, last vaccination. Every vaccination contained 300 ug of the mutant IDH1 20-mer peptide and was paired with topical imiquimod. The input for sequencing was PBMCs, taken from a glioma patient whose treatment included an IDH1 peptide vaccine. The receptors come from a man aged 18 to 30 with glioma.

The CDR3 region is CASSPRRRSSYNEQFF. The CDR3 DNA reads as TGTGCCAGCTCACCACGACGAAGGAGCTCCTACAATGAGCAGTTCTTC. The chain joins TRBV18 to TRBJ2-1; D gene uncertain. The V gene lost 1 base and the J gene lost 0 bases, with 10 bases spanning the gap. Germline V lookup: CDR1 KGHSH, CDR2 LQKENI. The CDR3 has 16 residues.

CDR3 sequence: CARYPTGRNTEAFF. CDR3 DNA sequence: TGTGCCAGATACCCGACAGGTCGAAACACTGAAGCTTTCTTT. The chain links TRBV9 to TRBJ1-1; perhaps TRBD1 as D (6 bases). The CDR3 spans 14 residues. Germline CDR1 and CDR2: SGDLS and YYNGEE. V was shortened by 8 bases and J by 2 bases, with 16 bases between the two germline ends.

This clone has a count of ten or more. In DNA form, the CDR3 reads TGTGCTAGTGCCCTGTTCGGAGGGGGGGGAGCTTTCTTT. Translated, it gives CASALFGGGGAFF. V is TRBV12-5 and J is TRBJ1-1; TRBD1 might be the D (6 bases). V shed 7 bases and J shed 10 bases, with 19 bases lying between them. CDR3 length equals 13 residues. Looked up from germline, CDR1 is LGHNT and CDR2 is FRNRAP.

The chain is built from TRBV29-1 and TRBJ1-2, with D unclear. The length of the CDR3 is 14 residues. V was cut by 2 bases and J by 8 bases, with 18 bases left in between. CDR1 is SQVTM, CDR2 ANQGSEA, per germline. DNA of the CDR3: TGCAGCGTTGAATCGTGGGTGAAGGGAGAGGGCTACACCTTC. Translating it yields CSVESWVKGEGYTF.

This clone was seen only a few times. V and J are TRBV7-9 and TRBJ1-2; 12 bases fit TRBD1. V lost 4 bases, J lost 8 bases, and 8 bases stayed unmatched. The CDR3 has 15 amino acids. The germline V gene has CDR1 SEHNR and CDR2 FQNEAQ (reference sequence). The DNA of the CDR3 is TGTGCCAGCAGCTACGGGACAGGGGGCGCCGGAGGCTACACCTTC. It translates to CASSYGTGGAGGYTF.